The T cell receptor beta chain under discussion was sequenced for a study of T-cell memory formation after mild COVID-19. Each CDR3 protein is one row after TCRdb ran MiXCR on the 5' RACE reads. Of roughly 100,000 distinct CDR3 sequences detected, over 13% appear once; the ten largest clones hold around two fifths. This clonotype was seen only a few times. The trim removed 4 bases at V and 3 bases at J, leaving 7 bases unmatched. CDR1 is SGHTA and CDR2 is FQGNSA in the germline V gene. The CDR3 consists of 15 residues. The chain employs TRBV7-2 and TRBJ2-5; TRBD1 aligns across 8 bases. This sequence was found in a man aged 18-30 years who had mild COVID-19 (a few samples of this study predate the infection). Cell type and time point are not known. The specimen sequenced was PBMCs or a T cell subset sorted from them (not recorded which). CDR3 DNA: TGTGCCAGCAGCTGGGCTGGGACAGGAGAAGAGACCCAGTACTTC. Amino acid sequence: CASSWAGTGEETQYF.